This T cell receptor (beta chain) stems from a study of T cells after yellow fever vaccination. Study-level findings and limits: It was a small share of clonotypes that appeared in both CD4 and CD8 compartments. The booster saw the reappearance of most primary-vaccination clones (roughly 96% CD4, 88% CD8). The study found a weaker secondary response that peaked faster, day 5 versus 15.

TCRdb re-called the 5' RACE reads with MiXCR, one entry per CDR3 protein. The sample contains around 300,000 distinct CDR3 sequences, about 4.5% of which appear only once. At least ten counts were recorded for this clonotype. Its antigen remains unknown. This TCR came from a man in his late teens or twenties who received the YFV17D yellow fever vaccine. The starting material was PBMCs, obtained 15 days after the yellow fever booster vaccination.

Here the CDR3 DNA reads TGTGCCACCAGCGTCCGGGACAGGGGTCAAGAGACCCAGTACTTC. Encoded protein: CATSVRDRGQETQYF. The chain combines TRBV15 with TRBJ2-5; TRBD1 aligns across 10 bases. The trim removed 5 bases at V and 2 bases at J, leaving 5 bases unmatched. CDR1 and CDR2 from the germline V gene are LNHNV and YYDKDF (reference sequence). CDR3 length equals 15 residues.